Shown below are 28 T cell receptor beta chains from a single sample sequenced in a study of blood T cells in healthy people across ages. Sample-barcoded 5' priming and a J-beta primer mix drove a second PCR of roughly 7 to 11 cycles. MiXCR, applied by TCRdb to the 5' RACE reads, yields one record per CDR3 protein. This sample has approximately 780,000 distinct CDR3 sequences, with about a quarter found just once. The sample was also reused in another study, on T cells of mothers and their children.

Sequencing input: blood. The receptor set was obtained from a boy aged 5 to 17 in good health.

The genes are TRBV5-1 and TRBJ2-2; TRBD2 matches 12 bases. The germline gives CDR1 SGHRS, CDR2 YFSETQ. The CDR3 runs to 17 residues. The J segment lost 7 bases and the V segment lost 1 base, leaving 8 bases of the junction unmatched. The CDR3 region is CASSLSPPGLAGGELFF. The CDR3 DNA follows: TGCGCCAGCAGCTTGAGTCCCCCGGGACTAGCGGGCGGGGAGCTGTTTTTT. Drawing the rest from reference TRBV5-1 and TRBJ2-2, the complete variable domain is KAGVTQTPRYLIKTRGQQVTLSCSPISGHRSVSWYQQTPGQGLQFLFEYFSETQRNKGNFPGRFSGRQFSNSRSEMNVSTLELGDSALYLCASSLSPPGLAGGELFFGEGSRLTVL.

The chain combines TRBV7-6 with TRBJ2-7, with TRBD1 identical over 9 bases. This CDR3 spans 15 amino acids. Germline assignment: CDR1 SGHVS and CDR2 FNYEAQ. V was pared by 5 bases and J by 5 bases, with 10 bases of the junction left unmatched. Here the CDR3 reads CASSRLDRGDNEQYF. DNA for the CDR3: TGTGCCAGCAGCAGGCTTGACAGGGGGGACAACGAGCAGTACTTC.

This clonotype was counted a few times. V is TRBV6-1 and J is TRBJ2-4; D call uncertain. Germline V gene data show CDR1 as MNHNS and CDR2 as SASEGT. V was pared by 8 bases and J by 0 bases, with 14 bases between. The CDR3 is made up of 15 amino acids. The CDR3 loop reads CASVSLLSAKNIQYF. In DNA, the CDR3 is TGTGCCAGCGTCTCCCTCTTGTCAGCCAAAAACATTCAGTACTTC.

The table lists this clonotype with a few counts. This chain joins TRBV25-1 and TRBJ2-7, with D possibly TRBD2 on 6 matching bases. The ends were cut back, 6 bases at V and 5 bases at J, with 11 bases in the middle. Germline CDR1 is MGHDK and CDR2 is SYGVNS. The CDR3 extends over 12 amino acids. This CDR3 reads CASRRGGDEQYF. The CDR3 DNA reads TGTGCCAGCAGGCGGGGAGGCGACGAGCAGTACTTC.

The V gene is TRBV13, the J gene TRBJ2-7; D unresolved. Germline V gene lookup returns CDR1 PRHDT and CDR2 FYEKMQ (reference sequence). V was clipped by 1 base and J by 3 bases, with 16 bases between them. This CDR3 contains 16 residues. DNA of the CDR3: TGTGCCAGCAGCTTAGACGCCAGTCCGGTTAACTACGAGCAGTACTTC. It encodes CASSLDASPVNYEQYF.

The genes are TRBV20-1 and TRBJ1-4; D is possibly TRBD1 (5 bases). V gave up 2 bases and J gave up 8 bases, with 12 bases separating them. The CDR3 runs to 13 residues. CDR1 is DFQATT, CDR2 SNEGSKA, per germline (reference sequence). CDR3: CSARRGAHEKLFF. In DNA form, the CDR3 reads TGCAGTGCTAGACGAGGGGCGCACGAAAAACTGTTTTTT.

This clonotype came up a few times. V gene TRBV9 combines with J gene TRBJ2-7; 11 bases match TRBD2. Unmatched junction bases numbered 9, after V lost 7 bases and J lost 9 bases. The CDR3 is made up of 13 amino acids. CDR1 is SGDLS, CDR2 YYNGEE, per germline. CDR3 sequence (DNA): TGTGCCAGCGGGGGCCTAGCGGGGGGTCCGCAGTACTTC. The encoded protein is CASGGLAGGPQYF. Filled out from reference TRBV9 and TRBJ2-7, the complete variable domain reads DSGVTQTPKHLITATGQRVTLRCSPRSGDLSVYWYQQSLDQGLQFLIQYYNGEERAKGNILERFSAQQFPDLHSELNLSSLELGDSALYFCASGGLAGGPQYFGPGTRLTVT.

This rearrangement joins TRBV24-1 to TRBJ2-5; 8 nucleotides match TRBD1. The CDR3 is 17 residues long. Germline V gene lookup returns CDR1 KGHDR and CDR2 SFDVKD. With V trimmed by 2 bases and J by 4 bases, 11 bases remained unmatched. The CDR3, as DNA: TGTGCCACCAGTGATTCCACCCTGACAGGGGCTGTAGAGACCCAGTACTTC. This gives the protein CATSDSTLTGAVETQYF.

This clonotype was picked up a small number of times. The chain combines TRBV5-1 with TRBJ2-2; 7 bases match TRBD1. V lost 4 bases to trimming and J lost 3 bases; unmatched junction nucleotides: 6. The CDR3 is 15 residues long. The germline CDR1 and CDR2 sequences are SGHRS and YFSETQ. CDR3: CASSVGTGDTGELFF. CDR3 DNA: TGCGCCAGCAGCGTAGGAACAGGGGACACCGGGGAGCTGTTTTTT.

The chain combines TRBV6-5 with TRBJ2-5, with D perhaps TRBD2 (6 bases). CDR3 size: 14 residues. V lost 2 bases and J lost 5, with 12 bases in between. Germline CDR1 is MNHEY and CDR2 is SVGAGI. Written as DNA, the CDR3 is TGTGCCAGCAGTTACGAGGGACTGGGTGAGACCCAGTACTTC. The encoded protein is CASSYEGLGETQYF.

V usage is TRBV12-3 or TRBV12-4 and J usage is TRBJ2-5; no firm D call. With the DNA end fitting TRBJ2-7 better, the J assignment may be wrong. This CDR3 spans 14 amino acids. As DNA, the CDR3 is TGTGCCAGCAATCATAGCCGCGAAACCTACGAGCAGTACTTC. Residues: CASNHSRETYEQYF.

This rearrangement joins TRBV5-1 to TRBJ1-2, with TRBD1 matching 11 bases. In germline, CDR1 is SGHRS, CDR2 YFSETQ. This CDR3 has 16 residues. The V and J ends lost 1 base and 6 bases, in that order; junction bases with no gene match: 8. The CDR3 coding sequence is TGCGCCAGCAGCTTGTACCCCGGGACAGGGGGGAATGGCTACACCTTC. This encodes CASSLYPGTGGNGYTF.

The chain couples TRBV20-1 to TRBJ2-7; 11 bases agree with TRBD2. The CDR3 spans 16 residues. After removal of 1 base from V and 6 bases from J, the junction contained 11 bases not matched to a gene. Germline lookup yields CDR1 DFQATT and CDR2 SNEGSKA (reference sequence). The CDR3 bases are TGCAGTGCTAGAGGGGGGACTAGCGGACTTAAGGGCGAGCAGTACTTC. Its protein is CSARGGTSGLKGEQYF.

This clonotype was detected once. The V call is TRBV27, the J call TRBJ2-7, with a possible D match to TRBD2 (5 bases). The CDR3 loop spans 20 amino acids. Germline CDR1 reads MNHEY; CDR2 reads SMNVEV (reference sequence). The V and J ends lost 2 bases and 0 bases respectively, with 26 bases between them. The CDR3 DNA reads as TGTGCCAGCAGTTTAGGACCCCTCCGGACTTCTAAGCCGGGCTCCTACGAGCAGTACTTC. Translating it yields CASSLGPLRTSKPGSYEQYF.

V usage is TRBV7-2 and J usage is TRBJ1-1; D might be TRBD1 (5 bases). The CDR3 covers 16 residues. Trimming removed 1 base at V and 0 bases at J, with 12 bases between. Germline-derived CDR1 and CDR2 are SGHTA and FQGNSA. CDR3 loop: CASSLGGGRLNTEAFF. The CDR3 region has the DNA TGTGCCAGCAGCTTAGGGGGGGGTCGCCTGAACACTGAAGCTTTCTTT.

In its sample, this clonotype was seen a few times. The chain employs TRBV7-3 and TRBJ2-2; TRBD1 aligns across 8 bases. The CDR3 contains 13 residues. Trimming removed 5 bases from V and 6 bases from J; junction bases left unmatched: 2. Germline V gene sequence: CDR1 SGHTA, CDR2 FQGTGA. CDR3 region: CASSATGAGELFF. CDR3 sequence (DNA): TGTGCCAGCAGCGCGACAGGGGCCGGGGAGCTGTTTTTT.

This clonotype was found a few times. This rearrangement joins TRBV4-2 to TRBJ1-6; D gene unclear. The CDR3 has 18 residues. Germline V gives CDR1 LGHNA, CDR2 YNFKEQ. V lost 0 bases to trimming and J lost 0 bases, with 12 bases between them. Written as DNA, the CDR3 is TGTGCCAGCAGCCAAGAGGACTCCCCGAGCTCCTATAATTCACCCCTCCACTTT. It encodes CASSQEDSPSSYNSPLHF.

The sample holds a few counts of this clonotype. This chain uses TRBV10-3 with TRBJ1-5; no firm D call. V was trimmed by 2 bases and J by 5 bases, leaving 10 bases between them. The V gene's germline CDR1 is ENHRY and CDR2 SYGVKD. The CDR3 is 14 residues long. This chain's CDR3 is CAISEEPRDQPQHF. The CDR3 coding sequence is TGTGCCATCAGTGAGGAGCCAAGAGATCAGCCCCAGCATTTT.

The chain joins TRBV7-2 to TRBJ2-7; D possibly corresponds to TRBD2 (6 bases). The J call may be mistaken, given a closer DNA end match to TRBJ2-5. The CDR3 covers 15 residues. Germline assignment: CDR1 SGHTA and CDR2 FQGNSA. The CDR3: CASSLGIGGAQTQYF. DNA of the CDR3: TGTGCCAGCAGCTTAGGAATCGGAGGGGCGCAGACCCAGTACTTC.

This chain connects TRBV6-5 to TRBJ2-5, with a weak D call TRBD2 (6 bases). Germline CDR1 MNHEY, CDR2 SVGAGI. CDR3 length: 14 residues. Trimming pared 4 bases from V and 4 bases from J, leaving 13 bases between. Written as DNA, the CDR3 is TGTGCCAGCAGTTCGACGACTAGAGGAGAGACCCAGTACTTC. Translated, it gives CASSSTTRGETQYF.

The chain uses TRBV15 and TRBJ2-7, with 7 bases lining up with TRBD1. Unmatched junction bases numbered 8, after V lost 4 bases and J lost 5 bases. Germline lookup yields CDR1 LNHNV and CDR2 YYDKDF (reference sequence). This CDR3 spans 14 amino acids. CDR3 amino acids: CATSTHRQGHEQYF. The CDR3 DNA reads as TGTGCCACCAGCACCCATCGACAGGGCCACGAGCAGTACTTC.

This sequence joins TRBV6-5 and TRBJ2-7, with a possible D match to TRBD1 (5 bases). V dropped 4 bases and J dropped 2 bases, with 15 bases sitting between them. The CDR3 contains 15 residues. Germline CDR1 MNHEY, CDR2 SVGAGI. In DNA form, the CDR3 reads TGTGCCAGCAGTTCCTCCGCAGGGTTTCCCTACGAGCAGTACTTC. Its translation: CASSSSAGFPYEQYF.

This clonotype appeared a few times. CDR3 nucleotides: TGCGCCAGCAGCCAACCTCGGGGGAGCTACAATGAGCAGTTCTTC. It is translated as CASSQPRGSYNEQFF. This chain joins TRBV4-1 and TRBJ2-1, with D tentatively TRBD2 (6 bases). The CDR3 is 15 amino acids. CDR1 and CDR2 (germline): MGHRA, YSYEKL. Trimming removed 2 bases from V and 3 bases from J, with 11 bases in between.

CDR3 nucleotides: TGTGCCAGCACCGACCGGAGGGTTTCACCCCTCCACTTT. The encoded protein is CASTDRRVSPLHF. The chain employs TRBV12-3 or TRBV12-4 and TRBJ1-6; no clear D. V was cut by 7 bases and J by 9 bases, with 13 bases left in between. The CDR3 loop spans 13 amino acids.

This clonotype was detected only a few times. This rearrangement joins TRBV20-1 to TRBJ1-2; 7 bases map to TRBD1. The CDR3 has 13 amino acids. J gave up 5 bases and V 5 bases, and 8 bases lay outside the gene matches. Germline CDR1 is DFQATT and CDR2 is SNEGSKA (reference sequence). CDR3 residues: CSAPTGETYGYTF. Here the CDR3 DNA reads TGCAGTGCTCCTACAGGGGAAACGTATGGCTACACCTTC.

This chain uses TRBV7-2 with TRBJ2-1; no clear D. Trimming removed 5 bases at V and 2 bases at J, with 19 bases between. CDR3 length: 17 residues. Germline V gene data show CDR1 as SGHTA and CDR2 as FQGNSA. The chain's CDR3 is CASSPRARSDTYNEQFF. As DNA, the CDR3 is TGTGCCAGCAGCCCCCGCGCGAGGAGCGACACCTACAATGAGCAGTTCTTC.

This CDR3 reads CASSQAGRGVYNEQFF. The CDR3, as DNA: TGCGCCAGCAGCCAAGCGGGGCGGGGGGTCTACAATGAGCAGTTCTTC. This chain joins TRBV4-1 and TRBJ2-1; 8 bases line up with TRBD2. Per germline, CDR1 MGHRA and CDR2 YSYEKL. The CDR3 has 16 residues. Unmatched junction bases numbered 5, after V lost 1 base and J lost 3 bases.

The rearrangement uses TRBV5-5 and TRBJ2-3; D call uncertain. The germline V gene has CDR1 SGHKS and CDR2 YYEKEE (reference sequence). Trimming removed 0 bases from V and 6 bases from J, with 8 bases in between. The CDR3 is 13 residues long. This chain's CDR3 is CASSLGKGDTQYF. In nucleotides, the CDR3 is TGTGCCAGCAGCTTGGGGAAGGGCGATACGCAGTATTTT. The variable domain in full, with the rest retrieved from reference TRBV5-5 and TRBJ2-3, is DAGVTQSPTHLIKTRGQQVTLRCSPISGHKSVSWYQQVLGQGPQFIFQYYEKEERGRGNFPDRFSARQFPNYSSELNVNALLLGDSALYLCASSLGKGDTQYFGPGTRLTVL.